These T cell receptor beta chains were read from a single sample in a study of T cell changes during pregnancy in multiple sclerosis. Method: immunoSEQ multiplex PCR; TCRdb's copy keeps in-frame clones and lacks some. The table lists 65,000 to 75,000 clones, over 85% of them singletons. Sequenced material: peripheral blood, taken after pregnancy. Source of these receptors: a female donor in good health, enrolled as a control in a pregnancy study. The conserved cysteine and the conserved F or W are not part of the CDR3 here. Some rows mark clone size as missing; the rest say once, few, many or name a class of expanded clone.

v_call: TRBV19
j_call: TRBJ1-2
clone_size: .
cdr3_aa: ASSIVDREDYGYT

v_call: TRBV7-8
j_call: TRBJ2-1
clone_size: .
cdr3_aa: ASSLGQGDYNEQF

v_call: TRBV28
j_call: TRBJ1-2
clone_size: .
cdr3_aa: ASSLGDTSWYGYT

v_call: TRBV5-8
j_call: TRBJ2-3
clone_size: .
cdr3_aa: ASSPGLAGRTDTQY

v_call: TRBV7-2
j_call: TRBJ2-1
clone_size: .
cdr3_aa: ASSSLAGAGDEQF

v_call: TRBV2
j_call: TRBJ2-1
clone_size: .
cdr3_aa: ASSGSGSINNEQF

v_call: TRBV10-1
j_call: TRBJ2-2
clone_size: .
cdr3_aa: ASSSTPNTGELF

v_call: TRBV19
j_call: TRBJ2-1
clone_size: .
cdr3_aa: ASTQGAGGPSSYNEQF

v_call: TRBV11-2
j_call: TRBJ2-7
clone_size: .
cdr3_aa: ASSVHGGEQY

v_call: TRBV7-9
j_call: TRBJ1-2
clone_size: .
cdr3_aa: ASSLGDRGSIYGYT

v_call: TRBV25-1
j_call: TRBJ1-2
clone_size: .
cdr3_aa: ASSEGRGGGYT

v_call: TRBV6-5
j_call: TRBJ2-7
clone_size: .
cdr3_aa: ASSEVPGGEQY

v_call: TRBV19
j_call: TRBJ2-1
clone_size: .
cdr3_aa: ASSILAGDSYNEQF

v_call: TRBV4-3
j_call: TRBJ1-2
clone_size: .
cdr3_aa: ASSRDGRGGYGYT

v_call: TRBV2
j_call: TRBJ1-3
clone_size: once
cdr3_aa: ASTGTGGAGNTIY

v_call: TRBV5-4
j_call: TRBJ2-3
clone_size: .
cdr3_aa: ASSPSSGVRIADTQY

v_call: TRBV9
j_call: TRBJ2-7
clone_size: few
cdr3_aa: ASSPLAGDWEQY

v_call: TRBV18
j_call: TRBJ1-4
clone_size: .
cdr3_aa: ASSPPPGFGTNEKLF

v_call: TRBV18
j_call: TRBJ2-1
clone_size: once
cdr3_aa: ASSLTSPGQVYNEQF

v_call: TRBV5-6
j_call: TRBJ2-5
clone_size: .
cdr3_aa: ASSLAGGPDETQY

v_call: TRBV5-4
j_call: TRBJ2-3
clone_size: .
cdr3_aa: ASSSKSRQTDTQY

v_call: TRBV6-6
j_call: TRBJ1-1
clone_size: .
cdr3_aa: ASSWGDTEAF

v_call: TRBV5-8
j_call: TRBJ1-2
clone_size: .
cdr3_aa: ASSFISGLEGSYGYT

v_call: TRBV28
j_call: TRBJ1-5
clone_size: .
cdr3_aa: ASSLFVTGQGGGSNQPQH

v_call: TRBV19
j_call: TRBJ1-1
clone_size: .
cdr3_aa: ASSSHRVGGTEAF

v_call: TRBV28
j_call: TRBJ1-4
clone_size: .
cdr3_aa: ASSKGFLNEKLF

v_call: TRBV27
j_call: TRBJ2-3
clone_size: .
cdr3_aa: ASSLLLTSGKGDTQY

v_call: TRBV7-2
j_call: TRBJ2-2
clone_size: .
cdr3_aa: ASSPGTSGSGLGELF

v_call: TRBV21-1
j_call: TRBJ1-1
clone_size: .
cdr3_aa: ASSANTGCPLNTEAF

v_call: TRBV7-9
j_call: TRBJ2-1
clone_size: once
cdr3_aa: ASSSTSGRAYNEQF

v_call: TRBV5-4
j_call: TRBJ2-7
clone_size: .
cdr3_aa: ASSFGREGSYEQY

v_call: TRBV27
j_call: TRBJ2-1
clone_size: .
cdr3_aa: ATKRTGGYNEQF

v_call: TRBV28
j_call: TRBJ2-2
clone_size: .
cdr3_aa: ASRGTGGPGELF

v_call: TRBV5-1
j_call: TRBJ2-3
clone_size: .
cdr3_aa: ASSLGAGGTDTQY

v_call: TRBV6-5
j_call: TRBJ2-2
clone_size: .
cdr3_aa: ASTRDRDTGELF

v_call: TRBV5-4
j_call: TRBJ2-5
clone_size: .
cdr3_aa: ASSLGSQETQY

v_call: TRBV7-9
j_call: TRBJ2-4
clone_size: .
cdr3_aa: ASSLVGGGAIQY

v_call: TRBV2
j_call: TRBJ1-4
clone_size: .
cdr3_aa: ASSEWEGSYEKLF

v_call: TRBV7-9
j_call: TRBJ2-1
clone_size: .
cdr3_aa: ASNEGRGGRNEQF

v_call: TRBV5-1
j_call: TRBJ2-1
clone_size: .
cdr3_aa: ASSKDRGVYNEQF

v_call: TRBV11-2
j_call: TRBJ1-1
clone_size: .
cdr3_aa: ASSSRTGETEAF

v_call: TRBV11-2
j_call: TRBJ1-1
clone_size: .
cdr3_aa: ASSLSWNTEAF

v_call: TRBV7-9
j_call: TRBJ2-3
clone_size: .
cdr3_aa: ASSSLLGTSGTDTQY

v_call: TRBV6-5
j_call: TRBJ1-2
clone_size: .
cdr3_aa: ASSPGERMYGYT

v_call: TRBV7-8
j_call: TRBJ2-7
clone_size: .
cdr3_aa: ASSAPDYYEQY

v_call: TRBV2
j_call: TRBJ1-5
clone_size: .
cdr3_aa: ASSTDHNQPQH

v_call: TRBV7-2
j_call: TRBJ1-5
clone_size: .
cdr3_aa: ASSLAGGGEPQH

v_call: TRBV2
j_call: TRBJ2-3
clone_size: .
cdr3_aa: ASSVSPGPGAEDTQY

v_call: TRBV7-3
j_call: TRBJ2-7
clone_size: .
cdr3_aa: ASSARRDRGREQY

v_call: TRBV18
j_call: TRBJ1-1
clone_size: once
cdr3_aa: ASSPGLRGTEAF

v_call: TRBV28
j_call: TRBJ2-7
clone_size: .
cdr3_aa: ASSSTLGHEQY

v_call: TRBV27
j_call: TRBJ2-2
clone_size: .
cdr3_aa: ASSDRGQSGELF

v_call: TRBV27
j_call: TRBJ1-2
clone_size: .
cdr3_aa: ASSLGQGLNYGYT

v_call: TRBV29-1
j_call: TRBJ2-1
clone_size: .
cdr3_aa: SVAGGNNEQF

v_call: TRBV6-5
j_call: TRBJ1-2
clone_size: .
cdr3_aa: ASSYGGLYGYT

v_call: TRBV28
j_call: TRBJ2-3
clone_size: .
cdr3_aa: ASSPLRGGLDTQY

v_call: TRBV5-6
j_call: TRBJ2-1
clone_size: .
cdr3_aa: ATPREGSFNEQF